This T cell receptor (beta chain) was identified in a study of control samples from healthy donors and cancer patients. The CDR3 is 16 residues long. Here immunoSEQ multiplex PCR was the method, and the copy in TCRdb shows in-frame clones only, minus some. The data contain approximately 150,000 clones, around 92% of them singletons. The chain recombines TRBV1 with TRBJ2-1; the D call of TRBD2 is as the table states it, not checked on the DNA. TRBV1 is classified as a pseudogene. The TCR comes from a woman in her thirties or forties in good health. The sequencing sample was made of blood. In DNA, the CDR3 is TGCACCAGCAGCCAAGTTTCTAGCGGGGGGGTGCATGAGCAGTTCTTC. This codes for CTSSQVSSGGVHEQFF.